The next 26 T cell receptor beta chains were all read from a single sample in a study of T cell repertoires in cytomegalovirus infection. MiXCR was run by TCRdb on the reads, yielding one entry per CDR3 protein. The table shows about 310,000 distinct CDR3 sequences, with around 9.6% occurring only once. Sequenced input: PBMCs. The receptors were gathered from a human donor in good health (CMV status not recorded). Some clones in this sample may be carry-over from other donors' samples.

Note on this clonotype: This may stem from a read error, because a much larger clone lies one nucleotide away. This chain joins TRBV29-1 and TRBJ1-1; a possible D gene is TRBD1 (6 bases). The CDR3 covers 13 residues. Germline V gene lookup returns CDR1 SQVTM and CDR2 ANQGSEA. The CDR3 DNA is TGCGGCGTTGAAGATCAAGGGGGAACTGAAGCTTTCTTT. Translation gives CGVEDQGGTEAFF.

The chain links TRBV20-1 to TRBJ2-4; tentatively, D is TRBD1 or TRBD2 (5 bases each). The CDR3 consists of 14 residues. V dropped 0 bases and J dropped 1 base, with 7 bases sitting between them. Germline CDR1 DFQATT, CDR2 SNEGSKA (reference sequence). The CDR3 coding sequence is TGCAGTGCTAGAGAATGGGGGGCCAAAAACATTCAGTACTTC. It is translated as CSAREWGAKNIQYF.

This clonotype occurred many times. The rearrangement uses TRBV20-1 and TRBJ2-2; 7 bases align to TRBD2. Germline CDR1 reads DFQATT; CDR2 reads SNEGSKA (reference sequence). The J segment lost 6 bases and the V segment lost 1 base, leaving 8 bases of the junction unmatched. This CDR3 is built from 15 residues. The CDR3 loop is CSARVDGGIAGELFF. Here the CDR3 DNA reads TGCAGTGCTAGAGTCGACGGGGGGATCGCCGGGGAGCTGTTTTTT.

This chain connects TRBV6-2 or TRBV6-3 to TRBJ2-5; D is unclear. This CDR3 region has 16 residues. V lost 7 bases and J 5 bases, leaving 23 bases between the germline ends. Per germline, CDR1 MNHEY and CDR2 SVGEGT. The CDR3 coding sequence is TGTGCCAGCACCTTTACCCAGCTAGGGATCGACGAGACCCAGTACTTC. The encoded protein is CASTFTQLGIDETQYF.

The chain joins TRBV20-1 to TRBJ2-2; maybe TRBD1 (6 bases). The CDR3 runs 15 residues. V was clipped by 6 bases and J by 6 bases, with 20 bases between them. CDR1 is DFQATT, CDR2 SNEGSKA, per germline (reference sequence). The CDR3 nucleotides read TGCAGTGCAGCCGGGACACACGCGTTGGCCGGGGAGCTGTTTTTT. Its protein is CSAAGTHALAGELFF.

This clonotype was recorded many times. The genes are TRBV6-5 and TRBJ1-5; no clear D gene. Germline V lookup: CDR1 MNHEY, CDR2 SVGAGI. V was clipped by 0 bases and J by 10 bases, with 7 bases between them. The CDR3 has 12 amino acids. The CDR3 spells CASSYSGGPQHF. The CDR3 coding sequence is TGTGCCAGCAGTTACTCGGGAGGCCCCCAGCATTTT.

This clonotype was detected ten times or more. The rearrangement links TRBV11-3 to TRBJ1-1, with TRBD1 as a possible D gene (5 bases). Trimming stripped 2 bases from V and 12 bases from J, with 19 bases between. The germline V gene encodes CDR1 SGHNT and CDR2 YENEEA. The CDR3 length is 14 residues. For the CDR3, the DNA is TGTGCCAGCAGCTTATATGGCGGGGCGGGACCGACTTTCTTT. It encodes CASSLYGGAGPTFF.

V is TRBV3-1 and J is TRBJ2-7; D may correspond to TRBD1 or TRBD2 (6 bases each). This CDR3 comprises 16 residues. With 5 bases removed from V and 2 bases from J, the gap between germline ends came to 19 bases. Germline-derived CDR1 and CDR2 are LGHDT and YNNKEL (reference sequence). The CDR3 nucleotides are TGTGCCAGCAGCGAATACCCCAAGGAGGGGGCCTACGAGCAGTACGTC. This encodes CASSEYPKEGAYEQYV.

The chain links TRBV4-2 to TRBJ2-7; 8 bases match TRBD1. Trimming cost V 6 bases and J 7 bases; bases outside gene matches: 5. The CDR3 is 12 amino acids. From germline, CDR1 is LGHNA and CDR2 YNFKEQ. The CDR3 protein is CASRRTGREQYV. The CDR3 coding sequence is TGTGCCAGCAGAAGGACAGGGAGAGAGCAGTACGTC.

Many counts were recorded for this clonotype. V and J are TRBV6-2 or TRBV6-3 and TRBJ2-1; 7 positions match TRBD1. Trimming removed 0 bases from V and 8 bases from J; junction bases left unmatched: 13. CDR1 MNHEY and CDR2 SVGEGT come from the germline V gene. The CDR3 length is 17 residues. The CDR3 region is CASSYSKGADLQDEQFF. In DNA, the CDR3 is TGTGCCAGCAGTTACTCGAAGGGGGCAGACCTACAGGATGAGCAGTTCTTC.

This clonotype has ten or more counts. The genes are TRBV10-1 and TRBJ2-1; 8 bases agree with TRBD2. J was trimmed by 7 bases and V by 5 bases; bases with no gene match: 7. The germline V gene has CDR1 WNHNN and CDR2 SYGVQD (reference sequence). The CDR3 has 14 amino acids. The CDR3 DNA is TGCGCCAGCAGTAGCGGGGGCCTCGGTAATGAGCAGTTCTTC. It is translated as CASSSGGLGNEQFF.

This clonotype turned up a few times. V is TRBV20-1 and J is TRBJ1-1; TRBD1 agrees at 9 bases. This CDR3 has 14 residues. V lost 5 bases and J lost 1; bases outside the gene matches: 5. In germline, CDR1 is DFQATT, CDR2 SNEGSKA (reference sequence). As DNA, the CDR3 is TGCAGTGCTTCCTCGGACAGGGGGAACACTGAAGCTTTCTTT. Amino acid sequence: CSASSDRGNTEAFF.

The rearrangement joins TRBV9 to TRBJ1-4, with D perhaps TRBD1 (6 bases). This CDR3 is 16 amino acids long. V lost 0 bases and J lost 8, with 17 bases in between. Germline V gene lookup returns CDR1 SGDLS and CDR2 YYNGEE. CDR3 nucleotides: TGTGCCAGCAGCGTAGAGGGAACAGGGCTCTCCGAAAAACTGTTTTTT. It translates to CASSVEGTGLSEKLFF.

The rearrangement uses TRBV19 and TRBJ2-2, with D unclear. V lost 2 bases and J 4 bases, leaving 11 bases between the germline ends. CDR3 size: 15 residues. Germline V gene data show CDR1 as LNHDA and CDR2 as SQIVND (reference sequence). For the CDR3, the DNA is TGTGCCAGTAGTATATTGGGTAGAATCACCGGGGAGCTGTTTTTT. This gives the protein CASSILGRITGELFF.

This clonotype was picked up a small number of times. The V call is TRBV27, the J call TRBJ2-5; D gene uncertain. Germline values: CDR1 MNHEY, CDR2 SMNVEV (reference sequence). This CDR3 is built from 14 residues. The V and J ends lost 3 bases and 2 bases respectively, with 10 bases between them. The CDR3 nucleotides read TGTGCCAGCAGTTTGAGGCCTGGACAAGAGACCCAGTACTTC. It yields the protein CASSLRPGQETQYF.

This clonotype was seen only a few times. This chain uses TRBV29-1 with TRBJ2-5; TRBD1 is a possible D gene (6 bases). The CDR3 runs to 13 residues. Trimming removed 4 bases from V and 5 bases from J, with 14 bases in between. Germline V lookup: CDR1 SQVTM, CDR2 ANQGSEA. The DNA of the CDR3 is TGCAGCGTTGTTTACAGGGTTTTGGAGACCCAGTACTTC. It yields the protein CSVVYRVLETQYF.

This clonotype was recorded a few times. The rearrangement links TRBV6-5 to TRBJ1-1, with 7 bases aligning to TRBD1. The CDR3 contains 15 residues. Germline V CDR1 and CDR2: MNHEY, SVGAGI. V dropped 4 bases and J dropped 9; count of bases not matched to a gene: 14. In DNA form, the CDR3 reads TGTGCCAGCAGTTCCATGGCAGGGGGGATTTCCAAAGCTTTCTTT. Protein: CASSSMAGGISKAFF.

This clonotype occurred many times. The chain carries TRBV7-2 and TRBJ1-1; D is unclear. V was trimmed by 3 bases and J by 2 bases, leaving 7 bases between them. This CDR3 is 13 amino acids long. The germline V gene has CDR1 SGHTA and CDR2 FQGNSA. Here the CDR3 reads CASSLRINTEAFF. In DNA form, the CDR3 reads TGTGCCAGCAGCTTGAGGATCAACACTGAAGCTTTCTTT.

Ten or more counts support this clonotype. J is TRBJ1-2 and V is TRBV27; no reliable D call. The CDR3 is 15 residues long. V lost 0 bases and J lost 4, with 12 bases in between. Per the germline V gene, CDR1 is MNHEY and CDR2 is SMNVEV (reference sequence). The CDR3 spells CASSLSTQKTYGYTF. The CDR3, as DNA: TGTGCCAGCAGTTTATCGACACAGAAGACCTATGGCTACACCTTC.

This clonotype appeared many times. The J gene is TRBJ1-2, the V gene TRBV6-2 or TRBV6-3; D is uncertain. CDR1 MNHEY and CDR2 SVGEGT come from the germline V gene. V shed 2 bases and J shed 2 bases, with 9 bases lying between them. The CDR3 sequence is 14 residues long. CDR3 sequence reads: CASSYGGGNYGYTF. CDR3 sequence (DNA): TGTGCCAGCAGTTACGGCGGAGGGAACTATGGCTACACCTTC.

The rearrangement links TRBV18 to TRBJ2-4; 12 bases align to TRBD1. This CDR3 has 14 residues. The V gene end was trimmed by 6 bases and the J gene end by 7 bases; junction bases not matched to a gene: 4. Per germline, CDR1 KGHSH and CDR2 LQKENI. CDR3 sequence: CASSGGQGANIQYF. The CDR3 nucleotides read TGTGCCAGCTCCGGGGGACAGGGGGCGAACATTCAGTACTTC.

This clonotype was recorded at least ten times. The chain has TRBV14 and TRBJ2-3, with TRBD2 matching 8 bases. The CDR3 sequence is 16 residues long. Germline CDR1 is SGHDN and CDR2 is FVKESK. V lost 4 bases to trimming and J lost 1 base; unmatched junction nucleotides: 7. The CDR3 DNA sequence: TGTGCCAGCAGCCCACGAGCGGGGGAACGCACAGATACGCAGTATTTT. Its translation: CASSPRAGERTDTQYF.

This clonotype was observed at least ten times. The chain uses TRBV7-2 and TRBJ2-1, with a weak D call TRBD2 (6 bases). Trimming took off 0 bases at V and 9 bases at J, with 6 bases between the two ends. This CDR3 has 12 amino acids. Germline V gives CDR1 SGHTA, CDR2 FQGNSA. CDR3 sequence reads: CASSLARGEQFF. CDR3 bases: TGTGCCAGCAGCTTAGCGCGGGGTGAGCAGTTCTTC.

This clonotype occurred a few times. The V gene is TRBV24-1, the J gene TRBJ2-7, with D perhaps TRBD1 or TRBD2 (5 bases each). Looked up from germline, CDR1 is KGHDR and CDR2 is SFDVKD. Trimming cost V 9 bases and J 0 bases, with 17 bases left between them. The CDR3 covers 15 residues. CDR3 region: CATDSPLGDSYEQYV. DNA for the CDR3: TGTGCCACCGATTCTCCTCTGGGGGACTCCTACGAGCAGTACGTC.

This clonotype was detected ten times or more. The J gene is TRBJ2-7, the V gene TRBV7-2; TRBD1 might be the D (5 bases). Per the germline V gene, CDR1 is SGHTA and CDR2 is FQGNSA. Trimming stripped 5 bases from V and 3 bases from J, with 11 bases between. The CDR3 has 13 residues. CDR3 DNA: TGTGCCAGCAGCATTAAGGGGATCTACGAGCAGTACGTC. It yields the protein CASSIKGIYEQYV.

The chain combines TRBV28 with TRBJ2-7; 7 bases map to TRBD1. Trimming cost V 6 bases and J 3 bases; bases outside gene matches: 14. The germline CDR1 and CDR2 sequences are MDHEN and SYDVKM. The CDR3 totals 16 residues. CDR3 nucleotides: TGTGCCAGCAGACCTACTACAGGGGCGAGTCACTACGAGCAGTACGTC. It is translated as CASRPTTGASHYEQYV.